The clone carrying this T cell receptor (beta chain) occurred once. What it binds is not known. This PCR relied on a set of 60 Vbeta primers and 13 Jbeta primers. The repertoire was sequenced with immunoSEQ multiplex PCR; TCRdb's copy has only in-frame clones and lacks some. The table includes tens of thousands of clones, approximately 78% detected once. This sample was taken from a study of cytomegalovirus exposure and HLA in healthy donors. Notes on the study in general: Later, an analysis found that common viral pathogens appeared to be linked with several of the most significant clusters.

The receptor was derived from a woman aged 25 to 39 in good health and CMV-seronegative. The sample consisted of PBMCs.

In DNA, the CDR3 is TGTGCCAGCAGCTTAGATGTAGCAGAACATAATTCACCCCTCCACTTT. This gives the protein CASSLDVAEHNSPLHF. V gene TRBV11-2 combines with J gene TRBJ1-6; D is unresolved. Trimming took 0 bases from V and 5 from J, leaving 11 bases between them. Germline V gives CDR1 SGHAT, CDR2 FQNNGV. This CDR3 comprises 16 residues.